Below, 8 T cell receptor beta chains from the same sample are listed, as sequenced in a study of OX40 agonist ivuxolimab in advanced cancers. The method behind the library was the immunoSEQ multiplex PCR assay. In TCRdb, the immuneACCESS table is reduced to in-frame sequences with V and J assigned. These tables do not hold every clone; where another copy was compared, an unresolved V gene accounts for under half, and the others remain unexplained. This sample has tens of thousands of clones in its table, and roughly four fifths of those were observed once. The ten largest clones represent 0.69% of the sample. The source material was CD4+ or CD8+ T cells sorted from blood, sampled in a trial of the OX40 agonist ivuxolimab. The source of these receptors is an adult with an advanced solid tumor such as melanoma, head and neck, liver or kidney cancer.

The gene calls are TRBV2 and TRBJ1-6; D not resolved. Germline CDR1 reads SNHLY; CDR2 reads FYNNEI. V was pared by 4 bases and J by 6 bases, with 10 bases between. CDR3 length: 14 residues. CDR3 sequence: CASSVPTVNSPLHF. The CDR3 bases are TGTGCCAGCAGTGTCCCCACAGTTAATTCACCCCTCCACTTT.

This clone was picked up a small number of times. The rearrangement joins TRBV5-1 to TRBJ2-7, with D possibly being TRBD1 or TRBD2 (6 bases each). CDR1 and CDR2 (germline): SGHRS, YFSETQ. CDR3 length equals 14 residues. Trimming cost V 1 base and J 6 bases, with 14 bases left between them. CDR3: CASSLLGGASEQYF. The CDR3, as DNA: TGCGCCAGCAGCTTGCTGGGGGGCGCCTCCGAGCAGTACTTC. Looking up the rest from reference TRBV5-1 and TRBJ2-7 gives the full variable domain: KAGVTQTPRYLIKTRGQQVTLSCSPISGHRSVSWYQQTPGQGLQFLFEYFSETQRNKGNFPGRFSGRQFSNSRSEMNVSTLELGDSALYLCASSLLGGASEQYFGPGTRLTVT.

Only one count was recorded for this clone. This sequence joins TRBV6-6 and TRBJ2-2; 10 nucleotides match TRBD2. Germline V gene data show CDR1 as MNHNY and CDR2 as SVGAGI (reference sequence). Losses at the gene ends were 2 bases for V and 5 bases for J; bases not matched to a gene: 2. The CDR3 is 15 residues long. The CDR3 sequence is CASSYQRGGTGELFF. The DNA of the CDR3 is TGTGCCAGCAGTTACCAGCGGGGGGGTACCGGGGAGCTGTTTTTT.

The CDR3 spells CASSLISGNTIYF. The CDR3 bases are TGTGCCAGCAGCTTAATCTCTGGAAACACCATATATTTT. The chain combines TRBV7-4 with TRBJ1-3; D not certain. CDR1 and CDR2 (germline): SGHVT, SQSDAQ. The V end was cut by 2 bases, the J end by 0 bases, with 2 bases between. The CDR3 spans 13 residues.

The rearrangement links TRBV7-3 to TRBJ2-5; tentative D call: TRBD2 (6 bases). The CDR3 length is 16 residues. Trimming cost V 0 bases and J 0 bases, with 11 bases left between them. Germline V gene lookup returns CDR1 SGHTA and CDR2 FQGTGA. The CDR3 here is CASSLTGGDYQETQYF. CDR3 nucleotide sequence: TGTGCCAGCAGCTTAACGGGCGGGGACTACCAAGAGACCCAGTACTTC.

A single count supports this clone. The CDR3 loop reads CASRRGSNQPQHF. As DNA, the CDR3 is TGTGCCAGTAGAAGAGGTTCCAATCAGCCCCAGCATTTT. The J gene is TRBJ1-5, the V gene TRBV19; no clear D. Germline CDR1 LNHDA, CDR2 SQIVND (reference sequence). V gave up 6 bases and J gave up 3 bases, with 9 bases separating them. The CDR3 contains 13 residues.

The V gene is TRBV11-2, the J gene TRBJ2-7; TRBD2 matches 7 bases. Unmatched junction bases numbered 5, after V lost 3 bases and J lost 0 bases. This CDR3 has 15 residues. Germline V gene lookup returns CDR1 SGHAT and CDR2 FQNNGV. Here the CDR3 DNA reads TGTGCCAGCAGCTTGAGCGGGGCCCACTCCTACGAGCAGTACTTC. It encodes CASSLSGAHSYEQYF.

The DNA of the CDR3 is TGTGCCAGCTTTGGGGGGGGACTAGCGGGGGCAGATACGCAGTATTTT. Translated, it gives CASFGGGLAGADTQYF. The gene calls are TRBV2 and TRBJ2-3; TRBD2 matches 14 bases. The CDR3 sequence is 16 residues long. The germline gives CDR1 SNHLY, CDR2 FYNNEI. J lost 4 bases, V lost 8 bases, and 8 bases had no gene match.